The present TCR beta chain was sequenced within a study of blood T cells in healthy people across ages. The V end was cut by 8 bases, the J end by 4 bases, with 13 bases between. This CDR3 comprises 13 residues. On this clonotype itself: Its antigen is not identified.

Study observations and caveats: Measured against age, TCR beta diversity per million T cells decreased in a roughly linear manner. What prevented conclusive comparison of naive and antigen-experienced cells was that PBMCs were unsorted.

Staff drew approximately 9.1 milliliters of peripheral blood from each donor. Isolation per sample recovered at least 7 million PBMCs. Then a second PCR, running roughly 7 to 11 cycles, was carried out with a sample-barcoded 5' primer and a J-beta primer mix. TCRdb called the 5' RACE reads again in MiXCR, with one record for every CDR3 protein. Among about 1.4 million distinct CDR3 sequences listed, 45% to 70% were seen once. Specimen: blood. The sequence was obtained from a man younger than 30 in good health. The V and J genes are TRBV12-3 or TRBV12-4 and TRBJ2-3; tentative D call: TRBD1 (6 bases). The CDR3 sequence is CASWPTGPDTQYF. In DNA, the CDR3 is TGTGCCAGCTGGCCCACAGGGCCAGATACGCAGTATTTT.